What follows are 30 T cell receptor beta chains derived from one specimen sequenced in a study of blood T cell repertoires in COVID-19. Using immunoSEQ multiplex PCR, the repertoire was profiled, and TCRdb retains in-frame clones only, with some absent. The data contain around 230,000 clones, approximately 89% of them singletons. Specimen: PBMCs or T cells enriched from blood (not recorded which). The receptors were sampled from a woman between 40 and 50 years old with acute COVID-19.

This chain connects TRBV9 to TRBJ1-3, with 8 positions matching TRBD1. V was clipped by 4 bases and J by 0 bases; unmatched bases: 6. Per the germline V gene, CDR1 is SGDLS and CDR2 is YYNGEE. This CDR3 is 16 amino acids long. This CDR3 is CASSTGGQGSGNTIYF. The CDR3 bases are TGTGCCAGCAGCACCGGAGGACAGGGCTCTGGAAACACCATATATTTT. The variable domain in full, with the rest retrieved from reference TRBV9 and TRBJ1-3, is DSGVTQTPKHLITATGQRVTLRCSPRSGDLSVYWYQQSLDQGLQFLIQYYNGEERAKGNILERFSAQQFPDLHSELNLSSLELGDSALYFCASSTGGQGSGNTIYFGEGSWLTVV.

CDR3 in amino acids: CASSPFASGGRNEQFF. DNA of the CDR3: TGTGCCAGCAGTCCCTTCGCTAGCGGGGGACGTAATGAGCAGTTCTTC. The V call is TRBV6-2 or TRBV6-3, the J call TRBJ2-1; 10 positions agree with TRBD2. V dropped 5 bases and J dropped 7; count of bases not matched to a gene: 11. The CDR3 loop spans 16 amino acids. Germline CDR1 reads MNHEY; CDR2 reads SVGEGT.

For the CDR3, the DNA is TGTGCCAGCAGAGGGGGTTTCGGGGAAAAACTGTTTTTT. Translated, it gives CASRGGFGEKLFF. The chain couples TRBV5-4 to TRBJ1-4; a possible D gene is TRBD1 (6 bases). The germline V gene has CDR1 SGHNT and CDR2 YYREEE (reference sequence). Trimming took 5 bases from V and 8 from J, leaving 13 bases between them. CDR3 length equals 13 residues.

The V and J genes are TRBV28 and TRBJ2-1, with 8 bases aligning to TRBD1. CDR3 length: 15 residues. The germline gives CDR1 MDHEN, CDR2 SYDVKM. J was trimmed by 6 bases and V by 4 bases; bases with no gene match: 8. The CDR3 is CASSYGQGNRNEQFF. The CDR3, as DNA: TGTGCCAGCAGTTATGGACAGGGTAACCGCAATGAGCAGTTCTTC.

The chain has TRBV2 and TRBJ2-2; D not certain. This CDR3 contains 13 residues. Looked up from germline, CDR1 is SNHLY and CDR2 is FYNNEI. The germline V and J ends were trimmed by 2 bases and 4 bases, with 5 bases remaining between them. CDR3 bases: TGTGCCAGCAGTGAAACACGCACCGGGGAGCTGTTTTTT. This gives the protein CASSETRTGELFF.

The chain recombines TRBV19 with TRBJ2-3, with a possible D match to TRBD1 (5 bases). This CDR3 spans 14 amino acids. V was clipped by 7 bases and J by 0 bases, with 11 bases between them. Germline V gene lookup returns CDR1 LNHDA and CDR2 SQIVND (reference sequence). The CDR3 loop is CASKTGASTDTQYF. Written as DNA, the CDR3 is TGTGCCAGTAAAACAGGTGCTAGCACAGATACGCAGTATTTT.

This chain uses TRBV7-2 with TRBJ1-2; 7 bases map to TRBD1. Germline V CDR1 and CDR2: SGHTA, FQGNSA. The CDR3 spans 15 residues. V was pared by 5 bases and J by 4 bases, with 10 bases of the junction left unmatched. Written as DNA, the CDR3 is TGTGCCAGCAGCCCAGGGGACAGATCTCGCTATGGCTACACCTTC. It codes for CASSPGDRSRYGYTF. Based on the CDR3 plus reference TRBV7-2 and TRBJ1-2, the full variable domain is GAGVSQSPSNKVTEKGKDVELRCDPISGHTALYWYRQSLGQGLEFLIYFQGNSAPDKSGLPSDRFSAERTGGSVSTLTIQRTQQEDSAVYLCASSPGDRSRYGYTFGSGTRLTVV.

J is TRBJ2-1 and V is TRBV27; 11 bases match TRBD2. J gave up 7 bases and V 3 bases, and 11 bases lay outside the gene matches. The CDR3 spans 17 residues. Germline V CDR1 and CDR2: MNHEY, SMNVEV (reference sequence). The CDR3 region has the DNA TGTGCCAGCAGTTTTCTCCCACTAGCGGGAGAGTCGAATGAGCAGTTCTTC. It encodes CASSFLPLAGESNEQFF.

V gene TRBV11-2 combines with J gene TRBJ2-1; 11 nucleotides match TRBD2. This CDR3 is built from 16 residues. Per the germline V gene, CDR1 is SGHAT and CDR2 is FQNNGV. The V and J ends lost 1 base and 6 bases, in that order; junction bases with no gene match: 5. The CDR3 coding sequence is TGTGCCAGCAGCTTAGTTGGGCTAGCGGGAGGCAATGAGCAGTTCTTC. Protein sequence: CASSLVGLAGGNEQFF.

This clone was picked up a small number of times. V usage is TRBV12-3 or TRBV12-4 and J usage is TRBJ2-1; D remains ambiguous. This CDR3 is built from 11 residues. V was shortened by 10 bases and J by 4 bases, with 8 bases between the two germline ends. CDR3 sequence: CATSIYNEQFF. Here the CDR3 DNA reads TGTGCCACGTCTATTTACAATGAGCAGTTCTTC.

The J gene is TRBJ1-2, the V gene TRBV2; a possible D gene is TRBD1 (5 bases). CDR3 length: 15 amino acids. CDR1 is SNHLY and CDR2 is FYNNEI in the germline V gene. The germline V and J ends were trimmed by 9 bases and 0 bases, with 17 bases remaining between them. The CDR3 loop reads CARGRGASPNYGYTF. The CDR3 DNA reads as TGTGCCAGAGGGCGCGGGGCCTCCCCTAACTATGGCTACACCTTC.

There are many counts of this clone. The V and J genes are TRBV7-2 and TRBJ1-2; 7 nucleotides line up with TRBD1. Germline V gives CDR1 SGHTA, CDR2 FQGNSA. V lost 4 bases, J lost 7 bases, and 6 bases stayed unmatched. The CDR3 spans 13 residues. The CDR3 DNA is TGTGCCAGCAGCTCCGGAGACAGGGCTGGCTACACCTTC. Its protein product is CASSSGDRAGYTF.

The chain links TRBV7-2 to TRBJ2-1; TRBD2 is a possible D gene (5 bases). The V gene's germline CDR1 is SGHTA and CDR2 FQGNSA. The ends were cut back, 7 bases at V and 8 bases at J, with 18 bases in the middle. The CDR3 spans 14 residues. The CDR3 DNA reads TGTGCCAGCACCCACGCCCGACTCGGGGATGAGCAGTTCTTC. The encoded protein is CASTHARLGDEQFF.

The chain combines TRBV5-4 with TRBJ1-3, with D unresolved. V was clipped by 0 bases and J by 0 bases, with 13 bases between them. The germline CDR1 and CDR2 sequences are SGHNT and YYREEE (reference sequence). CDR3 length: 17 residues. CDR3 nucleotides: TGTGCCAGCAGCTTGGAAATGGGGAGCTACTCTGGAAACACCATATATTTT. Protein sequence: CASSLEMGSYSGNTIYF.

This chain joins TRBV30 and TRBJ1-1; 8 bases line up with TRBD1. Germline V gene data show CDR1 as GTSNPN and CDR2 as SVGIG (reference sequence). The CDR3 loop spans 15 amino acids. J gave up 4 bases and V 2 bases, and 9 bases lay outside the gene matches. The CDR3 DNA reads TGTGCCTGGAGTCATGGACAGGGTAGGAGCACTGAAGCTTTCTTT. The encoded protein is CAWSHGQGRSTEAFF.

This clone was seen only once. The J gene is TRBJ2-5, the V gene TRBV10-3; maybe TRBD2 (6 bases). V shed 10 bases and J shed 5 bases, with 11 bases lying between them. Germline-derived CDR1 and CDR2 are ENHRY and SYGVKD. The CDR3 runs to 11 residues. The CDR3 is CATHGGETQYF. The CDR3 DNA is TGTGCCACCCACGGGGGTGAGACCCAGTACTTC.

The chain joins TRBV10-3 to TRBJ1-4, with 8 bases fitting TRBD1. Germline CDR1 reads ENHRY; CDR2 reads SYGVKD. The CDR3 has 13 amino acids. After removal of 4 bases from V and 5 bases from J, the junction contained 0 bases not matched to a gene. The CDR3 region is CAISGTGNEKLFF. The CDR3 nucleotides read TGTGCCATCAGTGGGACAGGGAATGAAAAACTGTTTTTT.

The chain carries TRBV7-2 and TRBJ2-3; the D gene is possibly TRBD2 (5 bases). Per germline, CDR1 SGHTA and CDR2 FQGNSA. The V end was cut by 5 bases, the J end by 1 base, with 16 bases between. The CDR3 runs to 16 residues. The chain's CDR3 is CASSTPVGGRTDTQYF. The CDR3 region has the DNA TGTGCCAGCAGCACCCCCGTGGGCGGGCGCACAGATACGCAGTATTTT.

V is TRBV6-5 and J is TRBJ1-6; 8 positions match TRBD1. With 6 bases clipped from V and 10 bases from J, the junction kept 8 bases outside the gene matches. This CDR3 spans 14 amino acids. Germline V lookup: CDR1 MNHEY, CDR2 SVGAGI. CDR3 in DNA: TGTGCCAGCAGACCCAGGGGGCTAGGGTCACCCCTCCACTTT. Its translation is CASRPRGLGSPLHF.

The chain uses TRBV10-1 and TRBJ2-3; 9 bases fit TRBD2. Germline-derived CDR1 and CDR2 are WNHNN and SYGVQD (reference sequence). J gave up 3 bases and V 4 bases, and 5 bases lay outside the gene matches. The CDR3 extends over 15 amino acids. The CDR3 DNA is TGCGCCAGCAGTGCCGTGGGACTAGCAACAGATACGCAGTATTTT. Translating gives CASSAVGLATDTQYF.

This chain connects TRBV10-3 to TRBJ1-6; weak D call: TRBD1 (5 bases). CDR1 and CDR2 from the germline V gene are ENHRY and SYGVKD. CDR3 length: 14 amino acids. V was cut by 3 bases and J by 12 bases, with 15 bases left in between. CDR3 amino acids: CAISELGPRGPLHF. The CDR3 DNA is TGTGCCATCAGTGAATTGGGACCGCGGGGACCCCTCCACTTT.

This chain uses TRBV4-1 with TRBJ1-4; D unresolved. This CDR3 region has 15 residues. CDR1 is MGHRA and CDR2 is YSYEKL in the germline V gene. Between the trimmed V and J ends, which lost 3 bases and 13 bases, there was a span of 21 bases. CDR3 bases: TGCGCCAGCAGCCACCGTGCGGCAGCTTGGAATCGACTGTTTTTT. It codes for CASSHRAAAWNRLFF.

This clone was found a few times. This chain links TRBV5-1 with TRBJ2-3, with D possibly matching TRBD2 (6 bases). The CDR3 has 16 residues. CDR1 and CDR2 from the germline V gene are SGHRS and YFSETQ. The ends were cut back, 0 bases at V and 4 bases at J, with 15 bases in the middle. CDR3 sequence reads: CASSLDWGGGADTQYF. The DNA for the CDR3 is TGCGCCAGCAGCTTGGATTGGGGAGGAGGGGCAGATACGCAGTATTTT.

In this sample, this clone turned up a few times. The chain couples TRBV19 to TRBJ1-1, with D possibly matching TRBD1 (6 bases). Germline V gene data show CDR1 as LNHDA and CDR2 as SQIVND (reference sequence). V lost 1 base, J lost 1 base, and 7 bases lay in between. The CDR3 runs to 14 residues. The CDR3 protein is CASSIAGANTEAFF. For the CDR3, the DNA is TGTGCCAGTAGTATAGCAGGGGCGAACACTGAAGCTTTCTTT.

This clone came up once. This sequence joins TRBV2 and TRBJ2-1; D unresolved. V lost 6 bases, J lost 9 bases, and 18 bases lay in between. This CDR3 spans 14 amino acids. In germline, CDR1 is SNHLY, CDR2 FYNNEI. CDR3 sequence: CASRSTEASSEQFF. For the CDR3, the DNA is TGTGCCAGCAGATCGACCGAGGCTTCCTCTGAGCAGTTCTTC.

V is TRBV13 and J is TRBJ2-2; D gene unclear. This CDR3 contains 14 residues. Deletions cut 2 bases from V and 8 bases from J, with 12 bases between. CDR1 is PRHDT, CDR2 FYEKMQ, per germline (reference sequence). The CDR3 DNA reads TGTGCCAGCAGCTTAAAGGTGTCGGGTGGGGAGCTGTTTTTT. Its protein product is CASSLKVSGGELFF.

The chain combines TRBV12-3 or TRBV12-4 with TRBJ1-5, with TRBD1 matching over 12 bases. The CDR3 length is 13 residues. Unmatched junction bases numbered 1, after V lost 3 bases and J lost 10 bases. CDR3 region: CASSLGTGGPQHF. The CDR3 DNA follows: TGTGCCAGCAGTTTGGGGACAGGGGGCCCCCAGCATTTT.

This chain links TRBV5-4 with TRBJ2-5; 9 positions match TRBD2. The V gene's germline CDR1 is SGHNT and CDR2 YYREEE (reference sequence). The CDR3 is made up of 16 amino acids. V shed 4 bases, J shed 4 bases, and the junction held 11 bases outside the gene matches. The CDR3, as DNA: TGTGCCAGCAGCAAGGCGGGAGGGCCTGTGAGAGAGACCCAGTACTTC. It specifies CASSKAGGPVRETQYF.

This clone was counted a single time. V gene TRBV18 combines with J gene TRBJ1-1; possibly TRBD1 for D (6 bases). Trimming took off 2 bases at V and 1 base at J, with 11 bases between the two ends. Germline values: CDR1 KGHSH, CDR2 LQKENI. The CDR3 is 15 residues long. The chain's CDR3 is CASSPKDSGNTEAFF. The CDR3 DNA follows: TGTGCCAGCTCACCAAAGGACAGCGGGAACACTGAAGCTTTCTTT.

This sequence joins TRBV6-2 or TRBV6-3 and TRBJ2-7; 13 positions agree with TRBD2. The CDR3 has 15 residues. J was trimmed by 2 bases and V by 4 bases; bases with no gene match: 2. Per the germline V gene, CDR1 is MNHEY and CDR2 is SVGEGT. CDR3: CASSWGTSGTYEQYF. Here the CDR3 DNA reads TGTGCCAGCAGTTGGGGGACTAGCGGGACCTACGAGCAGTACTTC.